The T cell receptor beta chain described here comes from a study of control samples from healthy donors and cancer patients. Per germline, CDR1 SEHNR and CDR2 FQNEAQ (reference sequence). The CDR3 length is 15 residues. Trimming removed 5 bases at V and 0 bases at J, with 11 bases between. Here immunoSEQ multiplex PCR was the method, and the copy in TCRdb shows in-frame clones only, minus some. The top ten clones hold around 10% of a sample with about 140,000 clones, around nine tenths of them seen once. The TCR originated in a man younger than 45 in good health. The chain is built from TRBV7-9 and TRBJ1-3; the D is unclear. Specimen: blood. The DNA for the CDR3 is TGTGCCAGCAGCGCCGGACGGCCCTCTGGAAACACCATATATTTT. Amino acids: CASSAGRPSGNTIYF.